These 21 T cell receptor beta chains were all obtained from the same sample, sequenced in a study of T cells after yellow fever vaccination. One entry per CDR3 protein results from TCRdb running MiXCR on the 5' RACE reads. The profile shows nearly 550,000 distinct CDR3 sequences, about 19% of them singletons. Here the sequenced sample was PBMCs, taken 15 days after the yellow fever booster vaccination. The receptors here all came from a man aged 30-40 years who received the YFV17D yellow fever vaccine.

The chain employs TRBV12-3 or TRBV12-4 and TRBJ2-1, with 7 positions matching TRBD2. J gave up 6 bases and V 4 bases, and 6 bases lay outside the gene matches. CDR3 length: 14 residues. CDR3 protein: CASSYRTGGNEQFF. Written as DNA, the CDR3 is TGTGCCAGCAGTTACCGGACGGGGGGCAATGAGCAGTTCTTC.

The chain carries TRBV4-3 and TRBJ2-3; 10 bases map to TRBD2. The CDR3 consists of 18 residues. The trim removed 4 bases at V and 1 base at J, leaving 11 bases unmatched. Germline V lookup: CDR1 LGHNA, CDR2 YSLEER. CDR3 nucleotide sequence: TGCGCCAGCAGCCGTAGCGGGAGGCACTCTCCATGCACAGATACGCAGTATTTT. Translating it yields CASSRSGRHSPCTDTQYF.

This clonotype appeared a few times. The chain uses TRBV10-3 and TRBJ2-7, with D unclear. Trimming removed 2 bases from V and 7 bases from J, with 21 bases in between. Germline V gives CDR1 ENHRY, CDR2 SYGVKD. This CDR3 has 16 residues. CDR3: CAISEETELPAVEQYF. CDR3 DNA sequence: TGTGCCATCAGTGAGGAAACGGAGCTTCCCGCGGTGGAGCAGTACTTC.

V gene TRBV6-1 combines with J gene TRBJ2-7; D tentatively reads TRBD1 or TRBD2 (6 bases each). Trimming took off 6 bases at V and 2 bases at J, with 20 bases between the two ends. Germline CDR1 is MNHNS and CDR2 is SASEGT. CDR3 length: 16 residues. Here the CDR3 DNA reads TGTGCCAGCAGGTCAACAGGGACTCGATTTACCTACGAGCAGTACTTC. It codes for CASRSTGTRFTYEQYF.

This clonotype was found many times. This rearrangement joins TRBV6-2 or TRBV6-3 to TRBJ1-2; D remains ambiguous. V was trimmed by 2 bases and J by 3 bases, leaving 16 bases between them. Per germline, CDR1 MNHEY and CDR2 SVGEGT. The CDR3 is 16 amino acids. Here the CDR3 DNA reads TGTGCCAGCAGTTACAGCGGTCACACGGGTGACTATGGCTACACCTTC. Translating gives CASSYSGHTGDYGYTF.

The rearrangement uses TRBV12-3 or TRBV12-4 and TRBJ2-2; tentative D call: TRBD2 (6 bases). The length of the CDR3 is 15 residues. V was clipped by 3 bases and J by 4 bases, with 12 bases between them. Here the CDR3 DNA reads TGTGCCAGCAGTTTCCGGGGGACGGGCACCGGGGAGCTGTTTTTT. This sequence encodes CASSFRGTGTGELFF.

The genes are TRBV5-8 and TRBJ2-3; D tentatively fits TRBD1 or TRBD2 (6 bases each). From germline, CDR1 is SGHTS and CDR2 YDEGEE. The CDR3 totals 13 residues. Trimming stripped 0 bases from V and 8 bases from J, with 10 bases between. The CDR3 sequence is CASSLAGAGTQYF. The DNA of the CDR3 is TGTGCCAGCAGCTTGGCGGGGGCGGGTACGCAGTATTTT.

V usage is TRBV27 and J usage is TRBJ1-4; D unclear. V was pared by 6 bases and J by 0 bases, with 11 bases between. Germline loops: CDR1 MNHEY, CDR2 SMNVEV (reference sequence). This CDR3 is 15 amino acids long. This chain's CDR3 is CASSPVVATNEKLFF. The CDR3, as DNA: TGTGCCAGCAGCCCGGTGGTTGCAACTAATGAAAAACTGTTTTTT.

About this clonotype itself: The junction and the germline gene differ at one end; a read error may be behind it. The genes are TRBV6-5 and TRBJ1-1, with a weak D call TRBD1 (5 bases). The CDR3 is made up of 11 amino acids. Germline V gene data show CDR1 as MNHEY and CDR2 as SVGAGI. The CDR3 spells CATAGGSFMRF. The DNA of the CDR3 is TGTGCCACCGCCGGGGGGAGTTTTATGAGGTTT.

CDR3 residues: CASSLDSASGNNEQFF. The DNA for the CDR3 is TGTGCCAGCAGCTTAGATTCGGCTAGCGGGAACAATGAGCAGTTCTTC. This chain joins TRBV7-2 and TRBJ2-1; 9 bases match TRBD2. This CDR3 spans 16 amino acids. With 1 base clipped from V and 5 bases from J, the junction kept 6 bases outside the gene matches. Germline V gives CDR1 SGHTA, CDR2 FQGNSA.

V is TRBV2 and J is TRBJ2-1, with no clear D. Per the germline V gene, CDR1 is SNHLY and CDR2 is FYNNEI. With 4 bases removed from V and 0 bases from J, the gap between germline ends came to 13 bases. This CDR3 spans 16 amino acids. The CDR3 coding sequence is TGTGCCAGCAGTGCGTTGCAGGCCAGCTCCTACAATGAGCAGTTCTTC. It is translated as CASSALQASSYNEQFF.

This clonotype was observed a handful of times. DNA of the CDR3: TGTGCCAGCAGTTTTAGGGCAGCCACAGATACGCAGTATTTT. Its protein is CASSFRAATDTQYF. This sequence joins TRBV12-3 or TRBV12-4 and TRBJ2-3; D not resolved. Trimming pared 3 bases from V and 2 bases from J, leaving 9 bases between. The CDR3 has 14 residues.

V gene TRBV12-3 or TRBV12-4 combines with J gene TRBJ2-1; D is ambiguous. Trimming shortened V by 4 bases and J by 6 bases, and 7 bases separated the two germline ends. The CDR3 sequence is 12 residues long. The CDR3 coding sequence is TGTGCCAGCAGTTCCTTGTCCAATGAGCAGTTCTTC. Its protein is CASSSLSNEQFF.

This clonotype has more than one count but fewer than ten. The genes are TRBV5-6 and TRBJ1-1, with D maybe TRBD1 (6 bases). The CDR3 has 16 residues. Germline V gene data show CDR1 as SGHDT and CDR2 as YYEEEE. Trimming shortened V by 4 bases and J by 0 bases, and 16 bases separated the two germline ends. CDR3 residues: CASSIQGQGMNTEAFF. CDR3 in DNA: TGTGCCAGCAGCATCCAGGGGCAGGGGATGAACACTGAAGCTTTCTTT.

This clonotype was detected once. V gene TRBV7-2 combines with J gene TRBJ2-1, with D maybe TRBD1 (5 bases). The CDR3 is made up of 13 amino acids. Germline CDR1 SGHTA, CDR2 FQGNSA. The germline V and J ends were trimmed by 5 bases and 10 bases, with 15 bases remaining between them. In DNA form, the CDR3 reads TGTGCCAGCAGCCCCTCAGGGCTCTGGGAGCAGTTCTTC. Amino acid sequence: CASSPSGLWEQFF. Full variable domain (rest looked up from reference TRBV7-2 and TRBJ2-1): GAGVSQSPSNKVTEKGKDVELRCDPISGHTALYWYRQSLGQGLEFLIYFQGNSAPDKSGLPSDRFSAERTGGSVSTLTIQRTQQEDSAVYLCASSPSGLWEQFFGPGTRLTVL.

CDR3 region: CASRGLGSGNEQFF. The CDR3 DNA reads TGTGCCAGTAGGGGGCTTGGGTCGGGCAATGAGCAGTTCTTC. This rearrangement joins TRBV19 to TRBJ2-1, with a weak D call TRBD1 (5 bases). Germline V gives CDR1 LNHDA, CDR2 SQIVND (reference sequence). Between the trimmed V and J ends, which lost 6 bases and 6 bases, there was a span of 15 bases. CDR3 length equals 14 residues.

CDR3 sequence reads: CASSHGSSYEQYF. The CDR3 DNA sequence: TGTGCCAGTAGTCACGGAAGCTCCTACGAGCAGTACTTC. This chain uses TRBV28 with TRBJ2-7; D unresolved. V shed 9 bases and J shed 0 bases, with 12 bases lying between them. The V gene's germline CDR1 is MDHEN and CDR2 SYDVKM. The CDR3 spans 13 residues.

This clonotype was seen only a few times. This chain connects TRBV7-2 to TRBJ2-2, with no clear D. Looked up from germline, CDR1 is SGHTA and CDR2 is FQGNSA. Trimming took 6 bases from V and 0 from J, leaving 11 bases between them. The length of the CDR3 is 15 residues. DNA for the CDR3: TGTGCCAGCAGACGTAGGCCGCCGAACACCGGGGAGCTGTTTTTT. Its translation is CASRRRPPNTGELFF.

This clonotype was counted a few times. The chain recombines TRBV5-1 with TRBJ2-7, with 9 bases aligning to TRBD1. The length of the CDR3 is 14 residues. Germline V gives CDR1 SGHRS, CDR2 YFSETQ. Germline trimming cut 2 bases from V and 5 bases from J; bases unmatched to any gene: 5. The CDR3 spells CASSLWDRVHEQYF. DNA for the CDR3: TGCGCCAGCAGCTTATGGGACAGGGTCCACGAGCAGTACTTC.

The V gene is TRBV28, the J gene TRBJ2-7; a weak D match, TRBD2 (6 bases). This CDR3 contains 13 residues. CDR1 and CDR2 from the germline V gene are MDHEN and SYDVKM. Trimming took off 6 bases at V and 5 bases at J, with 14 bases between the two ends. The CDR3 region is CASRSSGRDEQYF. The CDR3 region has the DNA TGTGCCAGCAGATCCAGCGGGCGGGACGAGCAGTACTTC.

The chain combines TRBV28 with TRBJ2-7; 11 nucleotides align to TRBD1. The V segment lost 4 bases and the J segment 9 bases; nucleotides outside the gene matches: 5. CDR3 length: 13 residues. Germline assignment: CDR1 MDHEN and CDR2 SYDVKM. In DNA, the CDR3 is TGTGCCAGCAGTTCCTTGGGACAGGGGGGGCAGTACTTC. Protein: CASSSLGQGGQYF.